One sample yielded the 20 T cell receptor beta chains listed below, sequenced in a study of shared clonotypes between healthy human individuals. The repertoire was sequenced with immunoSEQ multiplex PCR; TCRdb's copy has only in-frame clones and lacks some. Of fewer than 650,000 clones listed, around 78% are singletons. Sequencing was carried out using PBMCs. These receptors all stem from a woman aged 35 to 49 in good health. Some clones in this sample may be carry-over from other donors' samples.

The sample holds one count of this clone. The rearrangement links TRBV19 to TRBJ2-3; 9 nucleotides match TRBD2. Germline V gene sequence: CDR1 LNHDA, CDR2 SQIVND (reference sequence). The CDR3 contains 14 residues. V dropped 8 bases and J dropped 3; count of bases not matched to a gene: 6. CDR3 DNA: TGTGCCAGTTCTCCGGGACTAGCTACAGATACGCAGTATTTT. Protein: CASSPGLATDTQYF.

V is TRBV2 and J is TRBJ1-3; D is unresolved. Per the germline V gene, CDR1 is SNHLY and CDR2 is FYNNEI. V was cut by 6 bases and J by 4 bases, with 16 bases left in between. The CDR3 runs to 15 residues. The DNA for the CDR3 is TGTGCCAGCAGCCCTAGCTGGGGATACGGAAACACCATATATTTT. Protein product: CASSPSWGYGNTIYF.

This clone was counted only a few times. The chain links TRBV11-2 to TRBJ2-3, with a possible D match to TRBD1 (6 bases). Germline CDR1 reads SGHAT; CDR2 reads FQNNGV. The CDR3 is 15 residues long. V lost 0 bases, J lost 3 bases, and 10 bases lay in between. The CDR3 region is CASSLDPTGTDTQYF. The CDR3 nucleotides are TGTGCCAGCAGCTTAGATCCGACAGGTACAGATACGCAGTATTTT.

V gene TRBV7-8 combines with J gene TRBJ1-1; D ambiguous. CDR1 and CDR2 (germline): SGHVS, FQNEAQ. This CDR3 is built from 15 residues. Trimming took 3 bases from V and 6 from J, leaving 17 bases between them. The CDR3 region is CASSFGINSAPEAFF. CDR3 nucleotides: TGTGCCAGCAGCTTCGGGATAAATAGTGCCCCTGAAGCTTTCTTT.

As to this clone: A read error may account for a junction end that differs from germline. The chain links TRBV7-7 to TRBJ2-7, with 9 bases that match TRBD1. The germline V gene encodes CDR1 SSHAT and CDR2 FNYEAQ (reference sequence). The CDR3 has 16 amino acids. CDR3 DNA: TGTGCTAGCAGCCCGACCACGGGACAGGGCACCTACGAGCAGTACTTC. This codes for CASSPTTGQGTYEQYF.

The chain joins TRBV28 to TRBJ2-7, with 8 bases identical to TRBD1. Trimming at V came to 3 bases and at J to 2 bases, leaving 15 bases not matched to a gene. Looked up from germline, CDR1 is MDHEN and CDR2 is SYDVKM. The CDR3 extends over 18 amino acids. The CDR3 DNA is TGTGCCAGCAGTTTGGGGACAGGTAGGGGGATCTCGGCCTACGAGCAGTACTTC. This translates into CASSLGTGRGISAYEQYF.

In its sample, this clone was seen once. V and J are TRBV11-2 and TRBJ2-5, with TRBD2 identical over 8 bases. CDR1 is SGHAT and CDR2 is FQNNGV in the germline V gene. The CDR3 sequence is 14 residues long. V lost 0 bases to trimming and J lost 4 bases; unmatched junction nucleotides: 1. The CDR3 spells CASSLDLAGETQYF. Here the CDR3 DNA reads TGTGCCAGCAGCTTAGACCTAGCGGGAGAGACCCAGTACTTC.

Regarding this clone: The same CDR3 arises from other DNA sequences in this sample as well. This chain uses TRBV18 with TRBJ2-3, with TRBD2 identical over 14 bases. Germline V lookup: CDR1 KGHSH, CDR2 LQKENI. V gave up 6 bases and J gave up 6 bases; unmatched junction bases: 8. CDR3 length equals 16 residues. CDR3 amino acids: CASSPRLAGGPDTQYF. CDR3 DNA sequence: TGTGCCAGCTCGCCTCGACTAGCGGGAGGGCCGGATACGCAGTATTTT.

This clone was seen a handful of times. The chain is built from TRBV2 and TRBJ1-5, with D unresolved. The CDR3 runs 12 residues. Looked up from germline, CDR1 is SNHLY and CDR2 is FYNNEI. Trimming cost V 6 bases and J 4 bases, with 7 bases left between them. Here the CDR3 reads CASSGLNQPQHF. CDR3 nucleotide sequence: TGTGCCAGCAGCGGGCTGAATCAGCCCCAGCATTTT.

This clone is a singleton in its sample. V and J are TRBV6-1 and TRBJ1-4, with no clear D. The CDR3 runs 18 residues. Germline assignment: CDR1 MNHNS and CDR2 SASEGT. V was cut by 0 bases and J by 5 bases, with 19 bases left in between. The CDR3, as DNA: TGTGCCAGCAGTGAAGCTCGATACAAAATCACCACCAATGAAAAACTGTTTTTT. This sequence encodes CASSEARYKITTNEKLFF.

The genes are TRBV4-1 and TRBJ2-1; the match to TRBD2 covers 15 bases. CDR3 length: 18 amino acids. Trimming took 5 bases from V and 1 from J; bases not matched to a gene: 6. Germline assignment: CDR1 MGHRA and CDR2 YSYEKL. CDR3 residues: CASSRGLAGGVSYNEQFF. CDR3 coding DNA: TGCGCCAGCAGCAGAGGACTAGCGGGAGGGGTTTCCTACAATGAGCAGTTCTTC.

V gene TRBV7-3 combines with J gene TRBJ2-7, with D possibly called TRBD1 or TRBD2 (5 bases each). Deletions cut 5 bases from V and 6 bases from J, with 26 bases between. There are 17 residues in the CDR3. Germline values: CDR1 SGHTA, CDR2 FQGTGA. The CDR3 region has the DNA TGTGCCAGCAGCCCCAGCGGACACGGTCTCGCCAGGACCGAGCAGTACTTC. This translates into CASSPSGHGLARTEQYF. The full variable domain, rest sourced from reference TRBV7-3 and TRBJ2-7, is GAGVSQTPSNKVTEKGKYVELRCDPISGHTALYWYRQSLGQGPEFLIYFQGTGAADDSGLPNDRFFAVRPEGSVSTLKIQRTERGDSAVYLCASSPSGHGLARTEQYFGPGTRLTVT.

The gene calls are TRBV11-3 and TRBJ2-1, with a weak D call TRBD2 (6 bases). The V gene lost 5 bases and the J gene lost 9 bases, with 14 bases spanning the gap. The CDR3 is made up of 13 amino acids. The germline CDR1 and CDR2 sequences are SGHNT and YENEEA. CDR3 DNA sequence: TGTGCCAGCAGCATCCTCTCGGAGGGTGAGCAGTTCTTC. It encodes CASSILSEGEQFF.

This clone was recorded a few times. The rearrangement links TRBV5-1 to TRBJ2-7, with D possibly TRBD1 on 6 matching bases. The CDR3 contains 13 residues. V was pared by 2 bases and J by 3 bases, with 9 bases between. In germline, CDR1 is SGHRS, CDR2 YFSETQ. The CDR3 DNA sequence: TGCGCCAGCAGCTTCCAGGGGAACTACGAGCAGTACTTC. It codes for CASSFQGNYEQYF.

V gene TRBV5-1 combines with J gene TRBJ1-1, with 10 bases aligning to TRBD1. Germline loops: CDR1 SGHRS, CDR2 YFSETQ. After removal of 2 bases from V and 0 bases from J, the junction contained 7 bases not matched to a gene. The CDR3 runs to 17 residues. The CDR3 protein is CASSLSGTGVMNTEAFF. CDR3 nucleotides: TGCGCCAGCAGCTTATCCGGGACAGGGGTCATGAACACTGAAGCTTTCTTT.

This clone has only one observation. The chain employs TRBV7-8 and TRBJ2-2, with TRBD1 as a possible D gene (5 bases). V was shortened by 3 bases and J by 2 bases, with 7 bases between the two germline ends. CDR3 length: 14 residues. Germline V gene sequence: CDR1 SGHVS, CDR2 FQNEAQ. CDR3 DNA: TGTGCCAGCAGCTTCGACAGTAACACCGGGGAGCTGTTTTTT. Its translation is CASSFDSNTGELFF.

This chain links TRBV11-2 with TRBJ1-2; tentatively, D is TRBD1 (5 bases). Trimming took 3 bases from V and 8 from J, leaving 10 bases between them. This CDR3 contains 12 residues. Germline V gives CDR1 SGHAT, CDR2 FQNNGV. CDR3 protein: CASSFQGGGYTF. CDR3 in DNA: TGTGCCAGCAGCTTCCAGGGAGGAGGCTACACCTTC.

This clone was counted a single time. V gene TRBV9 combines with J gene TRBJ2-1, with 8 positions matching TRBD2. Germline values: CDR1 SGDLS, CDR2 YYNGEE. V shed 6 bases, J shed 1 base, and the junction held 3 bases outside the gene matches. The CDR3 is 14 amino acids. CDR3 coding DNA: TGTGCCAGCAATCCGGGAGGGTCCTACAATGAGCAGTTCTTC. Translated, it gives CASNPGGSYNEQFF.

The J gene is TRBJ2-5, the V gene TRBV29-1, with 7 bases identical to TRBD1. V gave up 7 bases and J gave up 5 bases; unmatched junction bases: 13. The germline V gene encodes CDR1 SQVTM and CDR2 ANQGSEA. This CDR3 region has 14 residues. The CDR3 protein is CSGRDDRASETQYF. Here the CDR3 DNA reads TGCAGCGGTAGGGATGACAGGGCTTCGGAGACCCAGTACTTC.

The chain is built from TRBV7-2 and TRBJ2-3; D uncertain. CDR1 and CDR2 from the germline V gene are SGHTA and FQGNSA. CDR3 length equals 14 residues. Trimming left V 3 bases short and J 0 bases short, with 7 bases between. Here the CDR3 DNA reads TGTGCCAGCAGCTTTACCCGGAGCACAGATACGCAGTATTTT. Translated, it gives CASSFTRSTDTQYF.